These 13 T cell receptor beta chains were all obtained from the same sample, sequenced in a study of T cells in Graves' hyperthyroidism and ophthalmopathy. Amplification of TCR beta CDR3 regions used RNA as the template. RT-PCR in the first round (using the HTBI primer set) targeted the TCR CDR3. MiXCR, applied by TCRdb to the multiplex PCR reads, yields one record per CDR3 protein. The data hold some 400,000 distinct CDR3 sequences, with roughly 12% observed a single time. The sample comprised blood. The receptor source for this set is a man aged 25 to 40 with Graves' hyperthyroidism that later progressed to Graves' ophthalmopathy.

The V gene is TRBV28, the J gene TRBJ2-1; no reliable D call. Trimming left V 6 bases short and J 8 bases short, with 11 bases between. Looked up from germline, CDR1 is MDHEN and CDR2 is SYDVKM. This CDR3 has 12 residues. In nucleotides, the CDR3 is TGTGCCAGCAGCCCCCTAGGAGATGAGCAGTTCTTC. Translating it yields CASSPLGDEQFF.

This clonotype was seen a few times. A single base separates this from a much larger clone, so it may be a read error. The chain joins TRBV9 to TRBJ1-1; D gene uncertain. CDR1 and CDR2 from the germline V gene are SGDLS and YYNGEE. The CDR3 consists of 13 residues. Trimming left V 0 bases short and J 0 bases short, with 3 bases between. CDR3 residues: CASSVAVNTEAFF. The DNA for the CDR3 is TGTGCCAGCAGCGTAGCTGTGAACACTGAAGCTTTCTTT.

This chain joins TRBV5-4 and TRBJ1-2; TRBD1 aligns across 8 bases. The CDR3 extends over 15 amino acids. CDR1 and CDR2 (germline): SGHNT, YYREEE (reference sequence). The V and J ends lost 5 bases and 8 bases, in that order; junction bases with no gene match: 14. CDR3 loop: CASSSPIRGQGGYTF. The CDR3 bases are TGTGCCAGCAGTTCTCCCATCAGGGGGCAGGGAGGCTACACCTTC.

The V call is TRBV12-3 or TRBV12-4, the J call TRBJ2-1, with 7 bases aligning to TRBD2. J gave up 5 bases and V 1 base, and 2 bases lay outside the gene matches. The CDR3 loop spans 14 amino acids. The CDR3 region is CASSLGTSHNEQFF. The DNA for the CDR3 is TGTGCCAGCAGTTTAGGGACTAGTCACAATGAGCAGTTCTTC.

This clonotype was recorded at least ten times. The gene calls are TRBV11-2 and TRBJ1-6; possible D gene TRBD1, 5 bases. The germline V gene encodes CDR1 SGHAT and CDR2 FQNNGV. V was shortened by 5 bases and J by 9 bases, with 17 bases between the two germline ends. The CDR3 totals 15 residues. The chain's CDR3 is CASSHIVGVASPLHF. CDR3 coding DNA: TGTGCCAGCAGCCACATCGTAGGGGTCGCTTCACCCCTCCACTTT.

The count of this clonotype is one. Just one base apart from a much larger clone, this may be a read error. The CDR3 region is CANQTTNTGELFF. The CDR3 bases are TGCGCCAACCAAACTACCAACACCGGGGAGCTGTTTTTT. This chain connects TRBV5-1 to TRBJ2-2, with D unclear. The CDR3 totals 13 residues. Per germline, CDR1 SGHRS and CDR2 YFSETQ. V was pared by 9 bases and J by 2 bases, with 11 bases between.

In its sample, this clonotype was seen once. One base away lies a much larger clone, so this may be a sequencing read error. The V and J genes are TRBV24-1 and TRBJ2-3; 8 nucleotides agree with TRBD1. This CDR3 contains 16 residues. In germline, CDR1 is KGHDR, CDR2 SFDVKD. CDR3 amino acids: CVTSDSRQGTLDTQYF. The CDR3 DNA sequence: TGTGTCACCAGTGACTCACGACAGGGGACACTGGATACGCAGTATTTT.

This clonotype showed up many times. V and J are TRBV27 and TRBJ1-2; D unclear. Trimming pared 4 bases from V and 4 bases from J, leaving 10 bases between. This CDR3 has 13 residues. Germline V lookup: CDR1 MNHEY, CDR2 SMNVEV (reference sequence). The CDR3 nucleotides are TGTGCCAGCAGTTATCCAGATTTCTATGGCTACACCTTC. Amino acid sequence: CASSYPDFYGYTF.

This clonotype was counted many times. The J gene is TRBJ2-7, the V gene TRBV11-2; D call uncertain. The CDR3 has 13 amino acids. Trimming stripped 3 bases from V and 6 bases from J, with 12 bases between. Looked up from germline, CDR1 is SGHAT and CDR2 is FQNNGV. The CDR3 DNA reads as TGTGCCAGCAGCTTTTATCCAGCAGCCGAGCAGTACTTC. Its translation is CASSFYPAAEQYF.

This clonotype was counted at least ten times. The rearrangement links TRBV3-1 to TRBJ2-7; 11 nucleotides agree with TRBD2. V trimming: 6 bases; J trimming: 7 bases; junction bases outside the gene matches: 11. Germline assignment: CDR1 LGHDT and CDR2 YNNKEL (reference sequence). This CDR3 is 15 amino acids long. The CDR3 DNA is TGTGCCAGCAGGTCTGGCCTAGCGGGGGGTGGGGAGCAGTACTTC. It is translated as CASRSGLAGGGEQYF.

This clonotype was counted many times. The chain links TRBV20-1 to TRBJ2-5; 9 positions agree with TRBD2. Trimming at V came to 6 bases and at J to 4 bases, leaving 9 bases not matched to a gene. There are 14 residues in the CDR3. Germline CDR1 is DFQATT and CDR2 is SNEGSKA (reference sequence). The chain's CDR3 is CSAAGRGGTETQYF. In nucleotides, the CDR3 is TGCAGTGCGGCGGGGCGGGGGGGCACAGAGACCCAGTACTTC.

This clonotype was found many times. The rearrangement joins TRBV6-2 or TRBV6-3 to TRBJ1-2; D remains unclear. V was pared by 6 bases and J by 1 base, with 6 bases between. This CDR3 is built from 12 residues. Germline V gene data show CDR1 as MNHEY and CDR2 as SVGEGT. Here the CDR3 DNA reads TGTGCCAGCAGGGAAAATAACTATGGCTACACCTTC. This sequence encodes CASRENNYGYTF.

This clonotype was seen more than once but under ten times. The V call is TRBV7-9, the J call TRBJ2-7; maybe TRBD2 (6 bases). The CDR3 runs to 17 residues. V lost 1 base to trimming and J lost 3 bases, with 19 bases between them. Per the germline V gene, CDR1 is SEHNR and CDR2 is FQNEAQ (reference sequence). The CDR3 sequence: CASSLGVRTGGLYEQYF. The CDR3 DNA reads as TGTGCCAGCAGCTTAGGGGTCCGGACCGGGGGTCTCTACGAGCAGTACTTC.